These 2 T cell receptor beta chains originate from one sample sequenced in a study of regulatory T cells in long-lasting Graves disease. Regarding time point: persistent/refractory GD, antithyroid drugs over 5 years with positive TRAb. PBMC RNA was the source of the TCR library. HTBI primers from iRepertoire and Arm-PCR of CDR3 regions yielded the TCR beta libraries. Each CDR3 protein is one row after TCRdb ran MiXCR on the multiplex PCR reads. The sample includes 300,000 to 500,000 distinct CDR3 sequences, 20% of them seen just once. Specimen: peripheral blood mononuclear cells (PBMCs), collected when the disease was refractory, from a patient treated with antithyroid drugs. Receptor source: a female donor with Graves disease.

This clonotype has a handful of counts. V gene TRBV10-3 combines with J gene TRBJ1-2; TRBD1 matches 7 bases. Germline V lookup: CDR1 ENHRY, CDR2 SYGVKD. CDR3 length: 15 amino acids. V was pared by 3 bases and J by 3 bases, with 7 bases of the junction left unmatched. DNA of the CDR3: TGTGCCATCAGTGACCCTGGACAGGTGGACTATGGCTACACCTTC. Encoded protein: CAISDPGQVDYGYTF.

This chain links TRBV7-2 with TRBJ2-4; 7 bases are a match to TRBD2. The V segment lost 5 bases and the J segment 0 bases; nucleotides outside the gene matches: 16. Germline-derived CDR1 and CDR2 are SGHTA and FQGNSA. This CDR3 comprises 19 residues. The CDR3 nucleotides are TGTGCCAGCAGCACACGACCAATAGCGGGCCCACTAGCCAAAAACATTCAGTACTTC. Its protein is CASSTRPIAGPLAKNIQYF.